The rows below give T cell receptor beta chains drawn from one sample of a study of CD8 T cells in Susac syndrome. TCRdb re-analysed the immunoSEQ multiplex PCR reads in MiXCR, keeping a single row per CDR3 protein. The profile shows some 200,000 distinct CDR3 sequences, roughly 94% of them singletons. The sequencing sample was made of CD8+ T cells from PBMCs. These receptors originate from a human donor with Susac syndrome. CDR3s include the opening cysteine and the closing phenylalanine or tryptophan. D genes are given only for firm matches. A row's size may be missing; if present it is once, few, many or a size class.

j_gene: TRBJ1-2; d_gene: NA; len: 10; v_gene: TRBV9; abundance: NA; CDR3nt: TGTGCCAGCAGTGGCTATGGCTACACCTTC; CDR3aa: CASSGYGYTF
j_gene: TRBJ2-3; d_gene: NA; len: 12; v_gene: TRBV12-5; abundance: NA; CDR3nt: TGTGCTGCCACCTACGATCGCGGGACGCAGTATTTT; CDR3aa: CAATYDRGTQYF
j_gene: TRBJ1-2; d_gene: NA; len: 13; v_gene: TRBV20-1; abundance: NA; CDR3nt: TGCAGTGCTAGCCCGCCGCGGGGGGCTGGCTACACCTTC; CDR3aa: CSASPPRGAGYTF
j_gene: TRBJ2-7; d_gene: NA; len: 14; v_gene: TRBV20-1; abundance: NA; CDR3nt: TGCAGTGCTAGAGTTCAGGGTAAAGGCTACGAGCAGTACTTC; CDR3aa: CSARVQGKGYEQYF
j_gene: TRBJ1-2; d_gene: TRBD1; len: 16; v_gene: TRBV7-9; abundance: NA; CDR3nt: TGTGCCAGCAGCTTAGGAGCTCGGGACAGGGTATATGGCTACACCTTC; CDR3aa: CASSLGARDRVYGYTF
j_gene: TRBJ2-1; d_gene: TRBD2; len: 12; v_gene: TRBV19; abundance: NA; CDR3nt: TGTGCTACACTAGCGAACCTCAATGAGCAGTTCTTC; CDR3aa: CATLANLNEQFF
j_gene: TRBJ2-2; d_gene: NA; len: 16; v_gene: TRBV13; abundance: NA; CDR3nt: TGTGCCAGCAGCTTAGACCGGGTCTCGAACACCGGGGAGCTGTTTTTT; CDR3aa: CASSLDRVSNTGELFF
j_gene: TRBJ1-1; d_gene: TRBD1; len: 13; v_gene: TRBV3-1; abundance: NA; CDR3nt: TGTGCCAGCTACGACAGGGGCAACACTGAAGCTTTCTTT; CDR3aa: CASYDRGNTEAFF
j_gene: TRBJ2-7; d_gene: TRBD2; len: 14; v_gene: TRBV11-1; abundance: NA; CDR3nt: TGTGCCAGCAGCTCACTAGCGCGTACCTACGAGCAGTACTTC; CDR3aa: CASSSLARTYEQYF
j_gene: TRBJ2-3; d_gene: NA; len: 13; v_gene: TRBV7-3; abundance: once; CDR3nt: TGTGCCAGCAGCTTCCCTAACACAGATACGCAGTATTTT; CDR3aa: CASSFPNTDTQYF
j_gene: TRBJ2-7; d_gene: NA; len: 15; v_gene: TRBV3-1; abundance: once; CDR3nt: TGTGCCAGCAGCCCCCGCCCGGGTCTCCCCTACGAGCAGTACTTC; CDR3aa: CASSPRPGLPYEQYF
j_gene: TRBJ2-7; d_gene: TRBD2; len: 14; v_gene: TRBV4-1; abundance: NA; CDR3nt: TGCGCCAGCAGCCAGGTAGCGGGTCCCTACGAGCAGTACTTC; CDR3aa: CASSQVAGPYEQYF
j_gene: TRBJ1-1; d_gene: NA; len: 14; v_gene: TRBV27; abundance: NA; CDR3nt: TGTGCCAGCAGTTCCCGACACCGCCAGGCTGAAGCTTTCTTT; CDR3aa: CASSSRHRQAEAFF
j_gene: TRBJ2-1; d_gene: NA; len: 15; v_gene: TRBV7-2; abundance: NA; CDR3nt: TGTGCCAGCAGCTTAGGGTCGAGCTCCTACAATGAGCAGTTCTTC; CDR3aa: CASSLGSSSYNEQFF
j_gene: TRBJ1-5; d_gene: NA; len: 15; v_gene: TRBV12-5; abundance: NA; CDR3nt: TGTGCTAGTGGTCTCGGGACACCCCGGGGTCAGCCCCAGCATTTT; CDR3aa: CASGLGTPRGQPQHF
j_gene: TRBJ2-3; d_gene: NA; len: 15; v_gene: TRBV11-2; abundance: once; CDR3nt: TGTGCCAGCAGCACTCAGAGCGGAAACACAGATACGCAGTATTTT; CDR3aa: CASSTQSGNTDTQYF
j_gene: TRBJ2-5; d_gene: TRBD1; len: 18; v_gene: TRBV9; abundance: NA; CDR3nt: TGTGCCAGCAGCGTCGGGACAGGGGGCGGCGAGCCCAGAGAGACCCAGTACTTC; CDR3aa: CASSVGTGGGEPRETQYF
j_gene: TRBJ2-1; d_gene: NA; len: 18; v_gene: TRBV4-1; abundance: NA; CDR3nt: TGCGCCAGCAGCCAAGCGAATCTAGCTCAGAGCTCCTACAATGAGCAGTTCTTC; CDR3aa: CASSQANLAQSSYNEQFF
j_gene: TRBJ2-5; d_gene: TRBD2; len: 14; v_gene: TRBV11-2; abundance: NA; CDR3nt: TGTGCCAGCAGCCCTACCGGGGGGGGAGAGACCCAGTACTTC; CDR3aa: CASSPTGGGETQYF
j_gene: TRBJ2-2; d_gene: TRBD2; len: 14; v_gene: TRBV4-1; abundance: NA; CDR3nt: TGCGCCAGCAGCCAGCGGGAGATCGGCGGGGAGCTGTTTTTT; CDR3aa: CASSQREIGGELFF
j_gene: TRBJ2-3; d_gene: NA; len: 15; v_gene: TRBV3-1; abundance: NA; CDR3nt: TGTGCCAGCAGCCTGCGGGGCCCGTTCACAGATACGCAGTATTTT; CDR3aa: CASSLRGPFTDTQYF
j_gene: TRBJ2-7; d_gene: NA; len: 15; v_gene: TRBV7-9; abundance: NA; CDR3nt: TGTGCCAGCAGCTTAGACAGGGAACTGTCCTACGAGCAGTACTTC; CDR3aa: CASSLDRELSYEQYF
j_gene: TRBJ1-1; d_gene: NA; len: 14; v_gene: TRBV30; abundance: NA; CDR3nt: TGTGCCTGGAGGTCCCTCTGGGCGGACACTGAAGCTTTCTTT; CDR3aa: CAWRSLWADTEAFF
j_gene: TRBJ1-5; d_gene: NA; len: 13; v_gene: TRBV10-2; abundance: NA; CDR3nt: TGCGCCAGCAGGTCCGGGAGGAATCAGCCCCAGCATTTT; CDR3aa: CASRSGRNQPQHF
j_gene: TRBJ1-4; d_gene: NA; len: 16; v_gene: TRBV19; abundance: NA; CDR3nt: TGTGCCAGTAGTACCCGACAGCCGCCAACTAATGAAAAACTGTTTTTT; CDR3aa: CASSTRQPPTNEKLFF
j_gene: TRBJ1-1; d_gene: NA; len: 14; v_gene: TRBV5-1; abundance: NA; CDR3nt: TGCGCCAGCAGCTTGGCCCCACAGAACACTGAAGCTTTCTTT; CDR3aa: CASSLAPQNTEAFF
j_gene: TRBJ2-3; d_gene: NA; len: 15; v_gene: TRBV30; abundance: NA; CDR3nt: TGTGCCTGGAGTGTATTAATGCCTAGCACAGATACGCAGTATTTT; CDR3aa: CAWSVLMPSTDTQYF
j_gene: TRBJ2-5; d_gene: TRBD2; len: 16; v_gene: TRBV4-1; abundance: NA; CDR3nt: TGCGCCAGCAGCCAAGCTCTGACACTAGCGGGGGAGACCCAGTACTTC; CDR3aa: CASSQALTLAGETQYF
j_gene: TRBJ1-1; d_gene: NA; len: 14; v_gene: TRBV6-5; abundance: NA; CDR3nt: TGTGCCAGCAGCGCAGGGATTATGAACACTGAAGCTTTCTTT; CDR3aa: CASSAGIMNTEAFF